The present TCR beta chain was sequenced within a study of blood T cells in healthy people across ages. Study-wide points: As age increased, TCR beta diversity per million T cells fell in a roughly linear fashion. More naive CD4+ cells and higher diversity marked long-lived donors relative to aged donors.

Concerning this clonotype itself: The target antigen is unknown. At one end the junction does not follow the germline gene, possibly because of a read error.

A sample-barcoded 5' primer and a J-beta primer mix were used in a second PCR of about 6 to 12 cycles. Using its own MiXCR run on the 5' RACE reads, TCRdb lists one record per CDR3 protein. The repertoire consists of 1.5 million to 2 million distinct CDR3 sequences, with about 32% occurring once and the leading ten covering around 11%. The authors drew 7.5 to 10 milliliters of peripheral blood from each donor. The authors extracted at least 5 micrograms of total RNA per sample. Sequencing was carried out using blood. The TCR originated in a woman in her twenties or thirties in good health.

CDR3 region: CSARDEVLAKNVQYF. CDR3 in DNA: TGCAGTGCTAGAGACGAAGTTCTAGCCAAAAACGTTCAGTACTTC. V gene TRBV20-1 combines with J gene TRBJ2-4; TRBD2 is a possible D gene (5 bases). The CDR3 is 15 amino acids. CDR1 and CDR2 (germline): DFQATT, SNEGSKA (reference sequence).